The 19 T cell receptor beta chains in this list originate from one sample, sequenced in a study of control samples from healthy donors and cancer patients. Repertoires were generated with immunoSEQ multiplex PCR, while TCRdb's copy carries only in-frame clones and drops some. The data hold around 99,000 clones, with 75% to 90% observed a single time. Sequencing was done on a sample of blood. The receptor set was obtained from a woman aged 50 to 60 in good health.

This clone was seen once. The chain joins TRBV7-2 to TRBJ2-7; D unclear. The V gene lost 1 base and the J gene lost 7 bases, with 11 bases spanning the gap. Germline CDR1 and CDR2: SGHTA and FQGNSA. There are 13 residues in the CDR3. This CDR3 is CASSLDYPREQYV. CDR3 DNA sequence: TGTGCCAGCAGCTTAGACTATCCCAGGGAGCAGTACGTC.

The J gene is TRBJ2-7, the V gene TRBV30; possibly TRBD2 for D (6 bases). The ends were cut back, 4 bases at V and 5 bases at J, with 15 bases in the middle. Germline CDR1 reads GTSNPN; CDR2 reads SVGIG (reference sequence). The CDR3 spans 13 residues. The CDR3: CAWNGGPGDEQYF. The CDR3 DNA reads TGTGCCTGGAACGGAGGGCCCGGGGACGAGCAGTACTTC.

This chain uses TRBV4-3 with TRBJ2-1; D uncertain. V was clipped by 0 bases and J by 5 bases, with 8 bases between them. Germline CDR1 LGHNA, CDR2 YSLEER. This CDR3 region has 14 residues. In DNA, the CDR3 is TGCGCCAGCAGCCAAGATGGGCTGGACAATGAGCAGTTCTTC. Protein product: CASSQDGLDNEQFF.

The chain joins TRBV6-1 to TRBJ2-7; 7 bases match TRBD1. Germline V gene lookup returns CDR1 MNHNS and CDR2 SASEGT. CDR3 length: 16 amino acids. The ends lost 3 bases at V and 3 bases at J; junction bases unmatched: 11. CDR3 nucleotide sequence: TGTGCCAGCAGTGAGCTAAGACAGGGACACTTCTACGAGCAGTACTTC. It encodes CASSELRQGHFYEQYF.

This chain uses TRBV6-5 with TRBJ2-4, with D maybe TRBD1 (6 bases). V was trimmed by 6 bases and J by 5 bases, leaving 11 bases between them. CDR1 is MNHEY, CDR2 SVGAGI, per germline. CDR3 length: 13 amino acids. The CDR3 is CASRQGGENIQYF. In DNA form, the CDR3 reads TGTGCCAGCAGACAGGGTGGGGAAAACATTCAGTACTTC.

The V and J genes are TRBV5-1 and TRBJ1-2; D gene unclear. Germline assignment: CDR1 SGHRS and CDR2 YFSETQ. The V and J ends lost 3 bases and 6 bases respectively, with 12 bases between them. CDR3 size: 13 residues. CDR3 DNA: TGCGCCAGCAGCTGGGCCCCAAAAAATGGCTACACCTTC. It encodes CASSWAPKNGYTF.

The chain carries TRBV11-2 and TRBJ2-5, with a weak D call TRBD2 (5 bases). Trimming pared 5 bases from V and 5 bases from J, leaving 18 bases between. Looked up from germline, CDR1 is SGHAT and CDR2 is FQNNGV. The CDR3 loop spans 15 amino acids. The CDR3 nucleotides read TGTGCCAGCAGCACCCTCGAGCCGAGCGGTGAGACCCAGTACTTC. It encodes CASSTLEPSGETQYF.

The chain links TRBV9 to TRBJ1-2, with TRBD1 identical over 10 bases. J gave up 7 bases and V 0 bases, and 9 bases lay outside the gene matches. The germline CDR1 and CDR2 sequences are SGDLS and YYNGEE. This CDR3 has 16 residues. Written as DNA, the CDR3 is TGTGCCAGCAGCGTAGCTGGGGGGGACAGGGGACGTGGCTACACCTTC. This sequence encodes CASSVAGGDRGRGYTF. The full variable domain, completed using reference TRBV9 and TRBJ1-2, is DSGVTQTPKHLITATGQRVTLRCSPRSGDLSVYWYQQSLDQGLQFLIQYYNGEERAKGNILERFSAQQFPDLHSELNLSSLELGDSALYFCASSVAGGDRGRGYTFGSGTRLTVV.

The gene calls are TRBV6-5 and TRBJ2-5, with D unresolved. V was clipped by 2 bases and J by 5 bases, with 12 bases between them. Germline values: CDR1 MNHEY, CDR2 SVGAGI. The CDR3 loop spans 14 amino acids. The DNA of the CDR3 is TGTGCCAGCAGTTACGGCCAAAGTAGGGAGACCCAGTACTTC. Translated: CASSYGQSRETQYF.

The chain has TRBV29-1 and TRBJ2-3; 7 nucleotides agree with TRBD2. The CDR3 is made up of 15 amino acids. After removal of 4 bases from V and 0 bases from J, the junction contained 7 bases not matched to a gene. Germline V CDR1 and CDR2: SQVTM, ANQGSEA. CDR3 amino acids: CSVVSRGVSTDTQYF. The CDR3 DNA reads TGCAGCGTTGTAAGCCGGGGGGTCAGCACAGATACGCAGTATTTT.

The V call is TRBV30, the J call TRBJ2-2, with 9 nucleotides matching TRBD1. This CDR3 contains 14 residues. Germline-derived CDR1 and CDR2 are GTSNPN and SVGIG (reference sequence). V lost 3 bases to trimming and J lost 6 bases; unmatched junction nucleotides: 5. Here the CDR3 DNA reads TGTGCCTGGAGCCCGGGACAGGGAGCCGGGGAGCTGTTTTTT. It specifies CAWSPGQGAGELFF.

The chain links TRBV30 to TRBJ2-2; 8 bases align to TRBD2. Germline values: CDR1 GTSNPN, CDR2 SVGIG (reference sequence). V gave up 4 bases and J gave up 6 bases; unmatched junction bases: 10. The CDR3 is 15 residues long. The CDR3 sequence is CAWTSERERAGELFF. The CDR3 nucleotides are TGTGCCTGGACGAGTGAGCGGGAGAGGGCCGGGGAGCTGTTTTTT.

The chain couples TRBV7-2 to TRBJ2-5; a weak D match, TRBD2 (5 bases). Germline CDR1 reads SGHTA; CDR2 reads FQGNSA. V lost 4 bases and J lost 7, with 10 bases in between. This CDR3 region has 12 residues. This chain's CDR3 is CASSSRGGTQYF. CDR3 in DNA: TGTGCCAGCAGCTCCCGGGGTGGGACCCAGTACTTC.

This clone was picked up one time. The chain links TRBV6-5 to TRBJ2-7; D tentatively fits TRBD1 or TRBD2 (6 bases each). Trimming removed 6 bases at V and 2 bases at J, with 17 bases between. This CDR3 is built from 15 residues. The V gene's germline CDR1 is MNHEY and CDR2 SVGAGI. DNA of the CDR3: TGTGCCAGCAGACCAAGGACAGCGGGCCCCTACGAGCAGTACGTC. Translation: CASRPRTAGPYEQYV.

V gene TRBV21-1 combines with J gene TRBJ2-7; the table's D call of TRBD2 was not tested on the DNA. TRBV21-1 has pseudogene status. The CDR3 runs 15 residues. For the CDR3, the DNA is TGTGCCAGCAGCAAAATTCGAGGACTCGCATACGAGCAGTACGTC. Translated: CASSKIRGLAYEQYV.

V usage is TRBV16 and J usage is TRBJ2-7, with 8 positions matching TRBD1. In germline, CDR1 is KGHSY, CDR2 FQNENV. The CDR3 contains 16 residues. The V and J ends lost 2 bases and 3 bases, in that order; junction bases with no gene match: 9. The CDR3 sequence is CASSQSPGQGHYEQYV. CDR3 sequence (DNA): TGTGCCAGCAGCCAAAGTCCAGGACAGGGACACTACGAGCAGTACGTC.

The J gene is TRBJ1-2, the V gene TRBV9; 9 bases agree with TRBD1. Per the germline V gene, CDR1 is SGDLS and CDR2 is YYNGEE. V was pared by 4 bases and J by 2 bases, with 9 bases of the junction left unmatched. The CDR3 runs 16 residues. The CDR3 reads CASSLARDRANYGYTF. CDR3 DNA sequence: TGTGCCAGCAGCTTAGCCCGGGACAGGGCCAACTATGGCTACACCTTC.

This clone showed up just a few times. J is TRBJ1-6 and V is TRBV10-1; D is unresolved. Germline CDR1 reads WNHNN; CDR2 reads SYGVQD (reference sequence). V lost 5 bases, J lost 6 bases, and 11 bases lay in between. This CDR3 has 14 amino acids. The CDR3 region is CASSLGPSNSPLHF. The CDR3 DNA follows: TGCGCCAGCAGTTTAGGACCCTCTAATTCACCCCTCCACTTT.

The chain links TRBV6-5 to TRBJ1-1, with no clear D. This CDR3 is built from 15 residues. Trimming pared 0 bases from V and 0 bases from J, leaving 8 bases between. Germline CDR1 MNHEY, CDR2 SVGAGI. CDR3 DNA sequence: TGTGCCAGCAGTTACTCCGCGTCGATGAACACTGAAGCTTTCTTT. Protein product: CASSYSASMNTEAFF.